This T cell receptor beta chain comes out of a study of cytomegalovirus exposure and HLA in healthy donors. CDR3 length: 16 residues. Per the germline V gene, CDR1 is GTSNPN and CDR2 is SVGIG (reference sequence). Trimming at V came to 2 bases and at J to 2 bases, leaving 7 bases not matched to a gene. The PCR was carried out with 60 Vbeta primers and 13 Jbeta primers. Clones were read by immunoSEQ multiplex PCR, and TCRdb kept only the in-frame ones, dropping some. The sample has 180,000 or so clones, around four fifths seen once. A single count supports this clone. V and J are TRBV30 and TRBJ2-3; 10 bases align to TRBD2. The receptor comes from a man between 18 and 35 years old in good health and CMV-seronegative. The sequencing input was PBMCs. CDR3 sequence (DNA): TGTGCCTGGAGTAAATCTAGCGGGGGATACACAGATACGCAGTATTTT. Protein sequence: CAWSKSSGGYTDTQYF.